These 28 T cell receptor beta chains were sequenced from one sample in a study of cytomegalovirus exposure and HLA in healthy donors. 60 Vbeta and 13 Jbeta primers were used in PCR. TCRdb's copy holds only in-frame clones and misses some; the assay was immunoSEQ multiplex PCR. The sample lists about 150,000 clones, more than 65% occurring once. Sequencing input: PBMCs. The receptors were sampled from a man between 50 and 59 years old in good health and CMV-seropositive.

In its sample, this clone was seen a few times. The V and J genes are TRBV5-6 and TRBJ1-2, with D tentatively TRBD1 (5 bases). From germline, CDR1 is SGHDT and CDR2 YYEEEE. This CDR3 is built from 14 residues. With 3 bases removed from V and 8 bases from J, the gap between germline ends came to 17 bases. DNA of the CDR3: TGTGCCAGCAGCTGGCCCCAGGGCTCCTTAGGCTACACCTTC. Translated: CASSWPQGSLGYTF.

V is TRBV4-2 and J is TRBJ2-7, with a weak D call TRBD1 (6 bases). CDR3 length: 19 residues. The V end was cut by 4 bases, the J end by 2 bases, with 27 bases between. From germline, CDR1 is LGHNA and CDR2 YNFKEQ. As DNA, the CDR3 is TGTGCCAGCAGCCGCGGTTTGTCAGGGGCCCTTAACCTTCCCTACGAGCAGTACTTC. Its translation: CASSRGLSGALNLPYEQYF.

This rearrangement joins TRBV11-3 to TRBJ1-2, with D perhaps matching TRBD1 (5 bases). CDR1 is SGHNT, CDR2 YENEEA, per germline. Between the trimmed V and J ends, which lost 3 bases and 8 bases, there was a span of 19 bases. The CDR3 extends over 15 amino acids. The CDR3 DNA reads TGTGCCAGCAGCTTGTCCCCCGGGCATAAGGGGGGCTACACCTTC. Amino acid sequence: CASSLSPGHKGGYTF.

V is TRBV5-1 and J is TRBJ2-7; weak D call: TRBD1 (7 bases). Germline-derived CDR1 and CDR2 are SGHRS and YFSETQ. Trimming left V 4 bases short and J 0 bases short, with 17 bases between. The CDR3 contains 16 residues. CDR3 DNA sequence: TGCGCCAGCAGCCCAGGCGGGACAGCTGACTCCTACGAGCAGTACTTC. This sequence encodes CASSPGGTADSYEQYF.

V is TRBV5-1 and J is TRBJ2-5; TRBD1 might be the D (6 bases). The CDR3 has 14 residues. Trimming removed 4 bases at V and 4 bases at J, with 14 bases between. Per germline, CDR1 SGHRS and CDR2 YFSETQ. The CDR3, as DNA: TGCGCCAGCAGCACACAGGGTAGGGCAGAGACCCAGTACTTC. It specifies CASSTQGRAETQYF.

This chain connects TRBV4-3 to TRBJ1-1; 8 bases line up with TRBD1. Unmatched junction bases numbered 1, after V lost 3 bases and J lost 1 base. CDR1 is LGHNA and CDR2 is YSLEER in the germline V gene. The CDR3 sequence is 14 residues long. The CDR3 DNA sequence: TGCGCCAGCAGCCATGACAGGGGGAACACTGAAGCTTTCTTT. Amino acids: CASSHDRGNTEAFF.

The rearrangement joins TRBV13 to TRBJ2-2; D gene ambiguous. With 8 bases removed from V and 6 bases from J, the gap between germline ends came to 10 bases. CDR3 size: 12 residues. CDR1 is PRHDT, CDR2 FYEKMQ, per germline (reference sequence). The CDR3 nucleotides are TGTGCCAGCCGAAGAAGCCCCGGGGAGCTGTTTTTT. Amino acids: CASRRSPGELFF.

The chain carries TRBV2 and TRBJ2-1, with 7 bases fitting TRBD1. J gave up 6 bases and V 6 bases, and 17 bases lay outside the gene matches. CDR3 size: 17 residues. Germline V gene lookup returns CDR1 SNHLY and CDR2 FYNNEI. CDR3 protein: CASRWPSTGLALNEQFF. DNA for the CDR3: TGTGCCAGCAGATGGCCCTCGACAGGGTTGGCACTCAATGAGCAGTTCTTC.

The chain couples TRBV7-8 to TRBJ1-5; the D is unclear. Trimming pared 4 bases from V and 0 bases from J, leaving 10 bases between. The CDR3 runs 15 residues. Germline values: CDR1 SGHVS, CDR2 FQNEAQ. CDR3 amino acids: CASSSRVGSNQPQHF. For the CDR3, the DNA is TGTGCCAGCAGCTCTCGGGTCGGTAGCAATCAGCCCCAGCATTTT.

This clone was seen a single time. The rearrangement joins TRBV2 to TRBJ2-1, with 9 bases fitting TRBD2. The CDR3 sequence is 15 residues long. Germline V lookup: CDR1 SNHLY, CDR2 FYNNEI. J gave up 2 bases and V 4 bases, and 3 bases lay outside the gene matches. CDR3 in amino acids: CASSAKRGAYNEQFF. CDR3 nucleotides: TGTGCCAGCAGTGCAAAGCGGGGGGCCTACAATGAGCAGTTCTTC.

This clone came up once. This chain links TRBV5-4 with TRBJ2-1, with D maybe TRBD2 (5 bases). This CDR3 has 14 residues. CDR1 SGHNT and CDR2 YYREEE come from the germline V gene (reference sequence). Trimming removed 4 bases at V and 9 bases at J, with 17 bases between. As DNA, the CDR3 is TGTGCCAGCAGCGCCCCGGGATCGGACGTTGAGCAGTTCTTC. Translation gives CASSAPGSDVEQFF.

This rearrangement joins TRBV7-8 to TRBJ2-3, with 10 bases lining up with TRBD2. Trimming at V came to 5 bases and at J to 6 bases, leaving 11 bases not matched to a gene. This CDR3 region has 16 residues. From germline, CDR1 is SGHVS and CDR2 FQNEAQ. The CDR3 loop reads CASSQRLAGPGDTQYF. The CDR3, as DNA: TGTGCCAGCAGCCAGCGACTAGCGGGCCCAGGGGATACGCAGTATTTT.

This clone has a handful of counts. This chain connects TRBV6-1 to TRBJ2-1, with 9 bases identical to TRBD2. The V segment lost 5 bases and the J segment 8 bases; nucleotides outside the gene matches: 10. Germline CDR1 and CDR2: MNHNS and SASEGT. The CDR3 length is 15 residues. CDR3 residues: CASSFYQREVDEQFF. In DNA, the CDR3 is TGTGCCAGCAGTTTTTATCAGCGGGAGGTCGATGAGCAGTTCTTC.

The chain joins TRBV18 to TRBJ1-1, with 10 positions matching TRBD1. The ends lost 5 bases at V and 4 bases at J; junction bases unmatched: 10. The CDR3 contains 16 residues. The germline V gene encodes CDR1 KGHSH and CDR2 LQKENI. CDR3 amino acids: CASSSTGGLSPTEAFF. Here the CDR3 DNA reads TGTGCCAGCTCATCGACAGGGGGCCTTAGCCCCACTGAAGCTTTCTTT.

The V call is TRBV6-5, the J call TRBJ2-7, with 9 bases that match TRBD1. Trimming at V came to 5 bases and at J to 2 bases, leaving 4 bases not matched to a gene. CDR1 and CDR2 (germline): MNHEY, SVGAGI. The CDR3 covers 14 residues. The CDR3 spells CASSKDRGPYEQYF. The CDR3 DNA reads TGTGCCAGCAGTAAGGACAGGGGACCCTACGAGCAGTACTTC.

The chain is built from TRBV19 and TRBJ1-5; 11 positions match TRBD1. This CDR3 spans 16 amino acids. With V trimmed by 8 bases and J by 4 bases, 10 bases remained unmatched. Germline-derived CDR1 and CDR2 are LNHDA and SQIVND (reference sequence). CDR3 sequence reads: CASGGTGTGGNQPQHF. The CDR3 DNA follows: TGTGCCAGTGGGGGGACCGGGACAGGGGGGAATCAGCCCCAGCATTTT.

V is TRBV2 and J is TRBJ1-5; D uncertain. Per the germline V gene, CDR1 is SNHLY and CDR2 is FYNNEI. This CDR3 comprises 13 residues. The germline V and J ends were trimmed by 7 bases and 3 bases, with 10 bases remaining between them. The CDR3 nucleotides read TGTGCCAGCACTACAGAAATCAATCAGCCCCAGCATTTT. Amino acid sequence: CASTTEINQPQHF. Full variable domain (outside the CDR3, taken from reference TRBV2 and TRBJ1-5): EPEVTQTPSHQVTQMGQEVILRCVPISNHLYFYWYRQILGQKVEFLVSFYNNEISEKSEIFDDQFSVERPDGSNFTLKIRSTKLEDSAMYFCASTTEINQPQHFGDGTRLSIL.

This clone was picked up a small number of times. CDR3 coding DNA: TGTGCCAGCTCACTGGCAACGGGGGCGAACACCGGGGAGCTGTTTTTT. Amino acids: CASSLATGANTGELFF. V is TRBV18 and J is TRBJ2-2; the D gene is possibly TRBD2 (6 bases). Germline V gives CDR1 KGHSH, CDR2 LQKENI. The V end was cut by 4 bases, the J end by 0 bases, with 12 bases between. The CDR3 sequence is 16 residues long.

The chain combines TRBV28 with TRBJ2-7; 11 bases are a match to TRBD2. The CDR3 covers 17 residues. The germline V gene encodes CDR1 MDHEN and CDR2 SYDVKM. V gave up 4 bases and J gave up 3 bases; unmatched junction bases: 11. CDR3 nucleotides: TGTGCCAGCAGTTCCCCCTTTACTAGCGGGAGAGACTACGAGCAGTACTTC. It codes for CASSSPFTSGRDYEQYF.

DNA of the CDR3: TGCGCCAGCAGCCACGCCAGTAACACCGGGGAGCTGTTTTTT. Its protein product is CASSHASNTGELFF. The V and J genes are TRBV4-1 and TRBJ2-2, with no clear D. CDR1 and CDR2 (germline): MGHRA, YSYEKL. Trimming stripped 3 bases from V and 2 bases from J, with 7 bases between. The CDR3 is made up of 14 amino acids.

This clone has just a few counts. The V and J genes are TRBV5-4 and TRBJ2-7; 11 bases are a match to TRBD2. The trim removed 4 bases at V and 5 bases at J, leaving 11 bases unmatched. This CDR3 region has 16 residues. Germline assignment: CDR1 SGHNT and CDR2 YYREEE (reference sequence). This CDR3 reads CASSRGASGRYHEQYF. CDR3 in DNA: TGTGCCAGCAGCAGAGGGGCTAGCGGGAGGTACCACGAGCAGTACTTC.

The rearrangement links TRBV5-4 to TRBJ1-2, with D unclear. Deletions cut 0 bases from V and 4 bases from J, with 4 bases between. The V gene's germline CDR1 is SGHNT and CDR2 YYREEE (reference sequence). The CDR3 loop spans 12 amino acids. The CDR3 spells CASSLDSYGYTF. CDR3 nucleotides: TGTGCCAGCAGCTTGGATAGCTATGGCTACACCTTC. The full variable domain, in which reference TRBV5-4 and TRBJ1-2 provide the parts outside the CDR3, is ETGVTQSPTHLIKTRGQQVTLRCSSQSGHNTVSWYQQALGQGPQFIFQYYREEENGRGNFPPRFSGLQFPNYSSELNVNALELDDSALYLCASSLDSYGYTFGSGTRLTVV.

V and J are TRBV28 and TRBJ2-2, with D maybe TRBD1 (5 bases). Trimming pared 6 bases from V and 0 bases from J, leaving 11 bases between. The CDR3 runs to 15 residues. CDR1 and CDR2 (germline): MDHEN, SYDVKM. The CDR3 nucleotides read TGTGCCAGCAGCATCCCGACAGCGAACACCGGGGAGCTGTTTTTT. Protein sequence: CASSIPTANTGELFF.

This sequence joins TRBV28 and TRBJ1-2; D is perhaps TRBD1 (6 bases). The CDR3 is 13 amino acids. The ends were cut back, 4 bases at V and 8 bases at J, with 14 bases in the middle. Germline-derived CDR1 and CDR2 are MDHEN and SYDVKM. CDR3 DNA sequence: TGTGCCAGCAGTTCGCCAGGGGCAGTAGGCTACACCTTC. Amino acids: CASSSPGAVGYTF.

This rearrangement joins TRBV6-1 to TRBJ2-7, with no clear D. Trimming stripped 3 bases from V and 3 bases from J, with 9 bases between. The germline V gene has CDR1 MNHNS and CDR2 SASEGT. The CDR3 totals 13 residues. The CDR3: CASSDLRHYEQYF. In DNA, the CDR3 is TGTGCCAGCAGTGATTTAAGACACTACGAGCAGTACTTC.

The rearrangement links TRBV11-3 to TRBJ2-3; D perhaps matches TRBD2 (7 bases). Trimming pared 6 bases from V and 2 bases from J, leaving 12 bases between. This CDR3 region has 14 residues. CDR1 is SGHNT, CDR2 YENEEA, per germline. CDR3 sequence reads: CASRGGGSTDTQYF. The CDR3 DNA reads TGTGCCAGCAGAGGGGGGGGCTCCACAGATACGCAGTATTTT. The whole variable domain, filled in from reference TRBV11-3 and TRBJ2-3, reads EAGVVQSPRYKIIEKKQPVAFWCNPISGHNTLYWYLQNLGQGPELLIRYENEEAVDDSQLPKDRFSAERLKGVDSTLKIQPAELGDSAVYLCASRGGGSTDTQYFGPGTRLTVL.

V is TRBV29-1 and J is TRBJ2-1; D remains unclear. The CDR3 has 11 residues. In germline, CDR1 is SQVTM, CDR2 ANQGSEA. Trimming took 7 bases from V and 5 from J, leaving 9 bases between them. The CDR3 bases are TGCAGCGCCCCGAGGAACAATGAGCAGTTCTTC. Its protein is CSAPRNNEQFF.

The V gene is TRBV4-1, the J gene TRBJ2-5; the D gene is possibly TRBD1 (8 bases). This CDR3 has 16 amino acids. Germline V gene lookup returns CDR1 MGHRA and CDR2 YSYEKL. Trimming took off 1 base at V and 5 bases at J, with 17 bases between the two ends. The CDR3 nucleotides read TGCGCCAGCAGCCAAGCTGCTACAGGGGGGGTGGAGACCCAGTACTTC. Amino acids: CASSQAATGGVETQYF.